This TCR beta chain appears in the sequencing data of a study of CD8+ T cells in alopecia areata. Study-level results: Lesional scalp, especially alopecia totalis/universalis, showed higher clonality than normal scalp. Sharing of TCR sequences between patients (possibly for HLA-related reasons) was less clear than in mice.

Lesional scalp punch biopsies and peripheral blood came from alopecia areata patients. The germline CDR1 and CDR2 sequences are SEHNR and FQNEAQ (reference sequence). This CDR3 is 14 amino acids long. Deletions cut 3 bases from V and 0 bases from J, with 9 bases between. RNA extraction and reverse transcription yielded cDNA as sequencing template. This table comes from immunoSEQ multiplex PCR, and its TCRdb copy is limited to in-frame clones, with some not included. The sample lists around 140,000 clones; approximately 45% were seen once. Comments on this clone: What it binds is unknown.

The rearrangement uses TRBV7-9 and TRBJ2-7, with D perhaps assigned TRBD1 or TRBD2 (5 bases each). The origin of this receptor is a human donor with alopecia areata. Sequenced material: CD4+ T cells sorted from blood. The CDR3 spells CASSFWGSSYEQYF. CDR3 DNA: TGTGCCAGCAGCTTCTGGGGGAGCTCCTACGAGCAGTACTTC.